This is a list of T cell receptor beta chains from one sample in a study of T cells in Graves' hyperthyroidism and ophthalmopathy. TCRdb independently ran MiXCR on the multiplex PCR reads; one entry per CDR3 protein. The top ten clones hold under 7% of a sample with hundreds of thousands of distinct CDR3 sequences, about 14% of them seen once. Specimen: blood. Receptors were obtained from a woman in her twenties or thirties with Graves' hyperthyroidism that later progressed to Graves' ophthalmopathy. CDR3s include the opening cysteine and the closing phenylalanine or tryptophan. A D gene is named only where the DNA matches it firmly. Clone size is shown for a subset of rows, as once, few, many or a class of expanded clone.

V gene	D gene	clone size	J gene	CDR3 protein	CDR3 DNA
TRBV6-1	TRBD2	few	TRBJ2-5	CASRRLAGDGGETQYF	TGTGCCAGCAGGCGTCTAGCGGGGGACGGAGGTGAGACCCAGTACTTC
TRBV29-1	-	many	TRBJ2-1	CSVEVGADNEQFF	TGCAGCGTTGAAGTCGGAGCCGACAATGAGCAGTTCTTC
TRBV20-1	TRBD1	many	TRBJ1-4	CSAREGTGGTNEKLFF	TGCAGTGCTAGAGAGGGGACAGGGGGTACTAATGAAAAACTGTTTTTT
TRBV6-5	-	many	TRBJ2-7	CASSYSLLYEQYF	TGTGCCAGCAGTTACTCGCTTCTCTACGAGCAGTACTTC
TRBV20-1	-	many	TRBJ1-5	CSARPLTGTPEYSNQPQHF	TGCAGTGCTAGGCCCCTAACAGGGACACCTGAGTATAGCAATCAGCCCCAGCATTTT
TRBV7-6	TRBD1	few	TRBJ2-7	CASSLRLGTEGINEQYF	TGTGCCAGCAGCCTACGACTTGGGACAGAAGGAATAAACGAGCAGTACTTC
TRBV28	-	many	TRBJ1-1	CASIIGYRANTEAFF	TGTGCCAGCATCATAGGTTACAGAGCGAACACTGAAGCTTTCTTT
TRBV30	-	many	TRBJ2-1	CAWRQRAVYNEQFF	TGTGCCTGGAGGCAGCGGGCGGTTTACAATGAGCAGTTCTTC
TRBV30	-	many	TRBJ1-2	CAWRSLYYGYTF	TGTGCCTGGAGATCCCTTTACTATGGCTACACCTTC
TRBV20-1	TRBD1	many	TRBJ1-1	CSASVQGAQDTEAFF	TGCAGTGCTAGCGTACAGGGGGCGCAGGACACTGAAGCTTTCTTT
TRBV11-3	-	-	TRBJ2-5	CASSPWGETEETQYF	TGTGCCAGCAGCCCATGGGGGGAGACGGAAGAGACCCAGTACTTC